This note documents a single T cell receptor beta chain sequence. Antigen specificity is unknown. The junction shows a germline mismatch at one end, possibly a read error. This entry belongs to a study of cytomegalovirus exposure and HLA in healthy donors. Study results and limitations: In a later analysis, TCR beta V- and J-gene trimming showed a link to a missense DCLRE1C variant. Researchers reported in a later analysis that common viral pathogens appeared linked to several top clusters. It was assumed in the presence/absence analyses that sequencing depth was roughly uniform across donors.

CDR1 is SEHNR, CDR2 FQNEAQ, per germline (reference sequence). CDR3 length: 14 amino acids. With 60 Vbeta and 13 Jbeta primers, the PCR was carried out. Here immunoSEQ multiplex PCR was the method, and the copy in TCRdb shows in-frame clones only, minus some. The data show 200,000 to 250,000 clones, over 65% seen once. The sample was PBMCs. V is TRBV7-9 and J is TRBJ1-5, with D unresolved. The clonotype comes from a human donor in good health. The CDR3: CSSSLGGLDQPQHF. DNA of the CDR3: TGTTCCAGCAGCTTAGGAGGGCTGGATCAGCCCCAGCATTTT.